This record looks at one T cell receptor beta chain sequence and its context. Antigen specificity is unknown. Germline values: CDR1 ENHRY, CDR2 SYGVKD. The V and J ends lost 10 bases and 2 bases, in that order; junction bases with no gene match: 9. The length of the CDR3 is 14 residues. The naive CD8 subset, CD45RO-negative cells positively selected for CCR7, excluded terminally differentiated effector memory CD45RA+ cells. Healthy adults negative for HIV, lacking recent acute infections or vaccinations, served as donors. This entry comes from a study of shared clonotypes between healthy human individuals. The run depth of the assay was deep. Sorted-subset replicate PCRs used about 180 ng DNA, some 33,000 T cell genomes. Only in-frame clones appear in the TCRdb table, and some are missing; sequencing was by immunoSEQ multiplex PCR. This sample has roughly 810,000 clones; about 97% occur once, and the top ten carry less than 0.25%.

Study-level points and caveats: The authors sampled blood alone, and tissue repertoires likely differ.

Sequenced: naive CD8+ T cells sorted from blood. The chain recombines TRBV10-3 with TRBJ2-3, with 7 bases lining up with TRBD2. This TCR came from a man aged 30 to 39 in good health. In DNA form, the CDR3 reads TGTGCCACGAGCCCTAGCGGACTCACAGATACGCAGTATTTT. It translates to CATSPSGLTDTQYF.